The 26 T cell receptor beta chains below come from one sample, sequenced in a study of identical twins listed by TCRdb under 2016. Library generation was performed with 5' RACE. TCRdb shows the sequencer as Illumina HiSeq 2000. TCRdb ran its own pipeline on the public reads, namely fastp trimming at Q25 and MiXCR clone calling, and kept in-frame beta chains. Every entry covers one CDR3 protein and lists the most common genes and DNA from its rows. In this sample the table shows 1.5 million to 2 million distinct CDR3 sequences, less than 35% of which occur a single time. The ten largest clones represent about 0.3% of the sample. Sequenced input: cord blood. Receptors originate from a newborn girl in good health.

This clonotype came up many times. The chain recombines TRBV7-4 with TRBJ1-2; D remains unclear. V lost 2 bases and J 0 bases, leaving 10 bases between the germline ends. The CDR3 covers 15 residues. Germline CDR1 and CDR2: SGHVT and SQSDAQ. The CDR3 coding sequence is TGTGCCAGCAGCTTAAGGCCTCCCCCTAACTATGGCTACACCTTC. This sequence encodes CASSLRPPPNYGYTF.

This clonotype was found a few times. The V gene is TRBV4-1, the J gene TRBJ2-1; weak D call: TRBD2 (6 bases). Trimming left V 8 bases short and J 0 bases short, with 17 bases between. This CDR3 is built from 16 residues. CDR1 and CDR2 from the germline V gene are MGHRA and YSYEKL. CDR3 DNA sequence: TGCGCCAGCCAAGGATTAGGACTAAGCTCCTACAATGAGCAGTTCTTC. Its protein product is CASQGLGLSSYNEQFF.

The table lists this clonotype with many counts. The chain carries TRBV29-1 and TRBJ2-1; D is perhaps TRBD2 (5 bases). The CDR3 length is 15 residues. Germline V gives CDR1 SQVTM, CDR2 ANQGSEA. Trimming removed 5 bases at V and 7 bases at J, with 21 bases between. The CDR3 DNA follows: TGCAGCGTTACTCGGCCGTCTGGGAGTAGTAATGAGCAGTTCTTC. Translating gives CSVTRPSGSSNEQFF.

Only a few counts were recorded for this clonotype. V and J are TRBV7-2 and TRBJ2-7, with 8 nucleotides matching TRBD2. V dropped 5 bases and J dropped 5; count of bases not matched to a gene: 8. Looked up from germline, CDR1 is SGHTA and CDR2 is FQGNSA. The CDR3 totals 14 residues. The CDR3 loop reads CASSPRLASHEQYF. The CDR3, as DNA: TGTGCCAGCAGCCCCAGACTAGCGTCCCACGAGCAGTACTTC.

The chain recombines TRBV27 with TRBJ2-1; the match to TRBD2 covers 7 bases. Per the germline V gene, CDR1 is MNHEY and CDR2 is SMNVEV (reference sequence). Trimming cost V 1 base and J 10 bases; bases outside gene matches: 10. CDR3 length equals 15 residues. In DNA form, the CDR3 reads TGTGCCAGCAGTTTATTACGCCGGGGGGTCCACGAGCAGTTCTTC. Encoded protein: CASSLLRRGVHEQFF.

As regards this clonotype: A read error may explain this, as a much larger clone is one base away. The chain uses TRBV12-3 or TRBV12-4 and TRBJ1-5; D is perhaps TRBD1 (6 bases). The CDR3 sequence is 15 residues long. The CDR3: CASSPADRIDQPRHF. The CDR3 region has the DNA TGTGCCAGCAGTCCCGCGGACAGAATAGATCAGCCCCGGCATTTT.

This clonotype was picked up a small number of times. The chain uses TRBV4-1 and TRBJ1-5; possible D gene TRBD1, 6 bases. The CDR3 is 17 amino acids. Trimming removed 1 base from V and 0 bases from J, with 13 bases in between. Germline V gene data show CDR1 as MGHRA and CDR2 as YSYEKL. This chain's CDR3 is CASSQALQGYSNQPQHF. The CDR3 DNA sequence: TGCGCCAGCAGCCAAGCCCTACAGGGATATAGCAATCAGCCCCAGCATTTT.

The genes are TRBV12-3 or TRBV12-4 and TRBJ2-7, with 7 bases fitting TRBD2. The CDR3 is made up of 15 amino acids. Unmatched junction bases numbered 8, after V lost 3 bases and J lost 3 bases. CDR3 bases: TGTGCCAGCAGTTTCGGGATAGCGGGTGACTACGAGCAGTACTTC. Its protein is CASSFGIAGDYEQYF.

This clonotype has a handful of counts. The J gene is TRBJ2-7, the V gene TRBV20-1; D is unclear. CDR3 length: 16 residues. V was shortened by 0 bases and J by 0 bases, with 15 bases between the two germline ends. The germline gives CDR1 DFQATT, CDR2 SNEGSKA (reference sequence). The CDR3 DNA is TGCAGTGCTAGAGACGGTAGCCCGACCCCCTCCTACGAGCAGTACTTC. This codes for CSARDGSPTPSYEQYF.

This clonotype was counted a few times. The chain has TRBV7-8 and TRBJ2-3; D possibly corresponds to TRBD1 (5 bases). Trimming left V 2 bases short and J 2 bases short, with 14 bases between. CDR3 length equals 16 residues. CDR1 and CDR2 (germline): SGHVS, FQNEAQ. The CDR3 loop reads CASSLTSAGNTDTQYF. The CDR3 region has the DNA TGTGCCAGCAGCTTAACCTCGGCAGGGAACACAGATACGCAGTATTTT.

In its sample, this clonotype was seen many times. The chain couples TRBV29-1 to TRBJ1-2; D remains ambiguous. Germline V gene sequence: CDR1 SQVTM, CDR2 ANQGSEA. There are 12 residues in the CDR3. The germline V and J ends were trimmed by 0 bases and 5 bases, with 7 bases remaining between them. The CDR3 bases are TGCAGCGTTGAAGATTTTGGGTATGGCTACACCTTC. Its translation is CSVEDFGYGYTF.

This clonotype was detected once. Being one base from a much bigger clone, this may be a read error. The gene calls are TRBV25-1 and TRBJ2-1; tentative D call: TRBD2 (5 bases). The end of the DNA aligns better with TRBJ2-7, so the J call may be wrong. CDR3 size: 13 residues. Germline V gene data show CDR1 as MGHDK and CDR2 as SYGVNS. The CDR3 region has the DNA TGTGCCAGCACGGCTAGCCTTGGCAATGAGCAGTACTTC. Translating it yields CASTASLGNEQYF.

The chain combines TRBV12-5 with TRBJ2-7; D not certain. V lost 3 bases, J lost 2 bases, and 5 bases lay in between. Looked up from germline, CDR1 is LGHNT and CDR2 is FRNRAP. The CDR3 runs 12 residues. The CDR3 DNA reads as TGTGCTAGTGGTTTTCACACCTACGAGCAGTACTTC. Translated, it gives CASGFHTYEQYF.

In its sample, this clonotype was seen a few times. The chain carries TRBV28 and TRBJ2-7; 7 nucleotides agree with TRBD2. This CDR3 has 18 residues. Germline-derived CDR1 and CDR2 are MDHEN and SYDVKM. J gave up 0 bases and V 6 bases, and 17 bases lay outside the gene matches. The CDR3 coding sequence is TGTGCCAGCAGGGGGGTGGTTGGGAGGAAGCGGGACTCCTACGAGCAGTACTTC. It is translated as CASRGVVGRKRDSYEQYF.

J is TRBJ2-3 and V is TRBV10-3, with TRBD1 matching over 10 bases. The junction had 5 bases not matched to a gene; V was cut back by 0 bases and J by 5 bases. The CDR3 consists of 16 residues. Germline values: CDR1 ENHRY, CDR2 SYGVKD. The CDR3 coding sequence is TGTGCCATCAGTGAGTCAGAGACAGGGGGCATAGATACGCAGTATTTT. This translates into CAISESETGGIDTQYF.

This clonotype occurred a few times. This chain links TRBV20-1 with TRBJ2-1; D uncertain. The ends were cut back, 1 base at V and 8 bases at J, with 12 bases in the middle. Germline CDR1 and CDR2: DFQATT and SNEGSKA (reference sequence). This CDR3 spans 13 amino acids. This CDR3 reads CSARGSIFYEQFF. The CDR3 bases are TGCAGTGCTAGAGGGTCTATATTTTATGAGCAGTTCTTC.

This chain connects TRBV5-1 to TRBJ2-1; D perhaps matches TRBD1 (6 bases). The V and J ends lost 4 bases and 12 bases respectively, with 14 bases between them. The CDR3 contains 12 residues. Germline V CDR1 and CDR2: SGHRS, YFSETQ. As DNA, the CDR3 is TGCGCCAGCAGCACCAGGGGAGATGGGCAGTTCTTC. Translated, it gives CASSTRGDGQFF.

This clonotype was picked up a small number of times. The V gene is TRBV12-3 or TRBV12-4, the J gene TRBJ1-5; D perhaps matches TRBD1 (6 bases). V was trimmed by 3 bases and J by 0 bases, leaving 15 bases between them. This CDR3 region has 17 residues. CDR3 coding DNA: TGTGCCAGCAGTTTTTTGGGGGCAGTCGGTAGCAATCAGCCCCAGCATTTT. Translated: CASSFLGAVGSNQPQHF.

This chain links TRBV18 with TRBJ2-5, with D unclear. The CDR3 totals 14 residues. Germline CDR1 KGHSH, CDR2 LQKENI. Between the trimmed V and J ends, which lost 2 bases and 4 bases, there was a span of 11 bases. CDR3 DNA sequence: TGTGCCAGCTCACCATTTAGGGAAACAGAGACCCAGTACTTC. This codes for CASSPFRETETQYF.

The chain couples TRBV5-1 to TRBJ2-5; TRBD1 matches 9 bases. The DNA matches TRBJ2-7 better at its end, which makes the J call doubtful. Per the germline V gene, CDR1 is SGHRS and CDR2 is YFSETQ. The CDR3 extends over 16 amino acids. The CDR3 is CASSLGAGTGTYEQYF. CDR3 sequence (DNA): TGCGCCAGCAGCTTGGGGGCCGGGACAGGGACCTACGAGCAGTACTTC.

V is TRBV12-3 or TRBV12-4 and J is TRBJ2-7; TRBD1 matches 8 bases. The CDR3 has 16 amino acids. After removal of 4 bases from V and 0 bases from J, the junction contained 8 bases not matched to a gene. In DNA form, the CDR3 reads TGTGCCAGCAGTTCCGGACAGGGATCAAGCTCCTACGAGCAGTACTTC. This codes for CASSSGQGSSSYEQYF.

This clonotype was counted between two and nine times. The genes are TRBV27 and TRBJ2-7, with D perhaps assigned TRBD1 or TRBD2 (7 bases each). The germline V and J ends were trimmed by 6 bases and 2 bases, with 26 bases remaining between them. Per the germline V gene, CDR1 is MNHEY and CDR2 is SMNVEV (reference sequence). The CDR3 has 18 amino acids. CDR3 residues: CASSRAGTAPSFPYEQYF. DNA of the CDR3: TGTGCCAGCAGCCGAGCGGGGACAGCGCCGTCGTTTCCCTACGAGCAGTACTTC.

This clonotype was counted only a few times. The rearrangement joins TRBV28 to TRBJ2-3; tentatively, D is TRBD2 (5 bases). Trimming removed 5 bases at V and 10 bases at J, with 13 bases between. This CDR3 has 12 amino acids. The germline CDR1 and CDR2 sequences are MDHEN and SYDVKM. CDR3 amino acids: CASSPERYAQYF. The CDR3 DNA follows: TGTGCCAGCAGTCCCGAGCGGTATGCGCAGTATTTT.

This clonotype was observed at least ten times. The J gene is TRBJ2-4, the V gene TRBV2; weak D call: TRBD2 (5 bases). CDR3 length: 12 amino acids. From germline, CDR1 is SNHLY and CDR2 FYNNEI. V was trimmed by 6 bases and J by 8 bases, leaving 11 bases between them. The CDR3 DNA reads as TGTGCCAGCAGCCTACTAGTAGACATTCAGTACTTC. Protein sequence: CASSLLVDIQYF.

V and J are TRBV28 and TRBJ2-1; TRBD1 might be the D (6 bases). The DNA matches TRBJ2-7 better at its end, which makes the J call doubtful. The CDR3 runs to 16 residues. Germline V gives CDR1 MDHEN, CDR2 SYDVKM. CDR3 coding DNA: TGTGCCAGCAGTCCCCCCGCGTGGACAGACTACAATGAGCAGTACTTC. Its translation: CASSPPAWTDYNEQYF.

This clonotype has a single count. The V gene is TRBV20-1, the J gene TRBJ2-5; 8 nucleotides line up with TRBD2. J was trimmed by 11 bases and V by 7 bases; bases with no gene match: 18. Germline-derived CDR1 and CDR2 are DFQATT and SNEGSKA (reference sequence). The CDR3 is made up of 14 amino acids. The CDR3 loop is CSVQLAAWINEQYF. DNA for the CDR3: TGCAGTGTACAACTAGCGGCCTGGATAAATGAGCAGTACTTC.